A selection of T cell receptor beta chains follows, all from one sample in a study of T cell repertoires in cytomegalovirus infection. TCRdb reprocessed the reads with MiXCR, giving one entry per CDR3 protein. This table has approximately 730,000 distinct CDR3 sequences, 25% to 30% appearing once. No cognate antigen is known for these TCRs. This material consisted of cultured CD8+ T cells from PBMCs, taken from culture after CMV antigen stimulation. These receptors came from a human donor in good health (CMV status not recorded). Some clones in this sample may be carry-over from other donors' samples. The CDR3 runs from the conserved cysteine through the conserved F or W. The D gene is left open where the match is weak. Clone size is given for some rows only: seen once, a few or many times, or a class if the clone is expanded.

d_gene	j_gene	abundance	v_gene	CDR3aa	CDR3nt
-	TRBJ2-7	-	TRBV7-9	CARSSTIPSKGSYEQYF	TGTGCCAGGAGCTCCACCATCCCCTCCAAGGGAAGCTACGAGCAGTACTTC
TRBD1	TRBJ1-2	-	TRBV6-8	CASSSSDRVFGYTF	TGTGCCAGCAGTTCCTCGGACAGGGTTTTTGGCTACACCTTC
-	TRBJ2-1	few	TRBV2	CASTLPYNEQFF	TGTGCCAGCACCCTGCCATACAATGAGCAGTTCTTC
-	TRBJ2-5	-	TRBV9	CASSVVPKETQYF	TGTGCCAGCAGCGTAGTCCCAAAAGAGACCCAGTACTTC
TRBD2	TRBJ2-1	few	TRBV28	CASSYSLAGESNEQFF	TGTGCCAGCAGTTACTCACTAGCGGGGGAATCCAATGAGCAGTTCTTC
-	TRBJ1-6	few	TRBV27	CASSSGTNSPLHF	TGTGCCAGCAGTTCAGGGACTAATTCACCCCTCCACTTT
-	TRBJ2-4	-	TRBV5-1	CASSPTIAKNIQYF	TGCGCCAGCAGCCCCACTATAGCCAAAAACATTCAGTACTTC
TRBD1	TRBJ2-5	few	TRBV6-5	CASSPSGQGANLHQETQYF	TGTGCCAGCAGTCCCTCCGGACAGGGGGCCAACCTTCACCAAGAGACCCAGTACTTC
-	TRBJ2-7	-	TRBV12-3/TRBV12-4	CASSARVRGYEQYF	TGTGCCAGCAGTGCAAGGGTGAGAGGCTACGAGCAGTACTTC
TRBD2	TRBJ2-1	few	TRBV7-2	CASSPGGAAYNEQFF	TGTGCCAGCAGCCCCGGGGGGGCCGCCTACAATGAGCAGTTCTTC
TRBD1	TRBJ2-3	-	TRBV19	CATSGQGDTDTQYF	TGTGCCACCTCTGGACAGGGGGACACAGATACGCAGTATTTT
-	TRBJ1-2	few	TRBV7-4	CASSEDSAAYGYTF	TGTGCCAGCAGCGAAGACAGCGCGGCCTATGGCTACACCTTC
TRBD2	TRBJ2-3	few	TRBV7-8	CASSSSGDRDTQYF	TGTGCCAGCAGCTCTAGCGGGGATAGGGATACGCAGTATTTT
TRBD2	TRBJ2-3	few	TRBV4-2	CASSQRTSGGIDTQYF	TGTGCCAGCAGCCAAAGAACTAGCGGGGGCATAGATACGCAGTATTTT
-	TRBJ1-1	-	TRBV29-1	CSVAGLKVTEAFF	TGCAGCGTTGCGGGACTAAAGGTCACTGAAGCTTTCTTT
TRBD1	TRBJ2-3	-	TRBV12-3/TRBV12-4	CATLNPGQGVTDTQYF	TGTGCCACCTTGAACCCGGGACAGGGAGTTACAGATACGCAGTATTTT
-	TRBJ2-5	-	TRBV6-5	CASSYSWLAQETQYF	TGTGCCAGCAGTTACTCTTGGCTAGCCCAAGAGACCCAGTACTTC
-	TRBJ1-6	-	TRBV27	CASSFGGDNSPLHF	TGTGCCAGCAGTTTTGGGGGAGATAATTCACCCCTCCACTTT
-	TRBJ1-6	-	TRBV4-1	CASSQGQVGSYNSPLHF	TGCGCCAGCAGCCAAGGGCAAGTAGGATCTTATAATTCACCCCTCCACTTT
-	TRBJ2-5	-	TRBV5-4	CASRPGDRQETQYF	TGTGCCAGCAGGCCCGGGGACCGTCAAGAGACCCAGTACTTC
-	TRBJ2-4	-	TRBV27	CASSSYSVAKNIQYF	TGTGCCAGCAGTTCCTACAGTGTAGCCAAAAACATTCAGTACTTC
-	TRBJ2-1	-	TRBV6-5	CASSYLPGVRPLYYNEQFF	TGTGCCAGCAGTTACTTACCGGGAGTCCGACCTCTATACTACAATGAGCAGTTCTTC
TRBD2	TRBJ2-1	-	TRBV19	CASNPSGGHNEQFF	TGTGCCAGTAACCCTAGCGGGGGGCACAATGAGCAGTTCTTC
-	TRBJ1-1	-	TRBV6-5	CASSSFPTGNSTEAFF	TGTGCCAGCAGCTCCTTCCCCACAGGAAACTCCACTGAAGCTTTCTTT
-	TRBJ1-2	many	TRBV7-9	CASSTTGGAHYGYTF	TGTGCCAGCAGCACCACCGGAGGAGCTCACTATGGCTACACCTTC
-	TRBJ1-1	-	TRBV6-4	CASSPRQVHYTEAFF	TGTGCCAGCAGTCCCCGCCAAGTCCACTACACTGAAGCTTTCTTT
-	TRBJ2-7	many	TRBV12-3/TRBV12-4	CASSLGRPYEQYF	TGTGCCAGCAGTTTAGGCAGACCCTACGAGCAGTACTTC
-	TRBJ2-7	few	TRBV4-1	CASSQEASTNHEQYF	TGCGCCAGCAGCCAAGAGGCTTCAACTAACCACGAGCAGTACTTC
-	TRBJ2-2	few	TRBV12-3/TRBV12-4	CASSFKSTGELFF	TGTGCCAGCAGTTTCAAGTCAACCGGGGAGCTGTTTTTT
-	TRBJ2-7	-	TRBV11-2	CASSLWGDSKYEQYF	TGTGCCAGCAGCTTATGGGGGGACAGTAAATACGAGCAGTACTTC
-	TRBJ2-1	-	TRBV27	CASSRTGPYNEQFF	TGTGCCAGCAGTAGAACCGGGCCTTACAATGAGCAGTTCTTC